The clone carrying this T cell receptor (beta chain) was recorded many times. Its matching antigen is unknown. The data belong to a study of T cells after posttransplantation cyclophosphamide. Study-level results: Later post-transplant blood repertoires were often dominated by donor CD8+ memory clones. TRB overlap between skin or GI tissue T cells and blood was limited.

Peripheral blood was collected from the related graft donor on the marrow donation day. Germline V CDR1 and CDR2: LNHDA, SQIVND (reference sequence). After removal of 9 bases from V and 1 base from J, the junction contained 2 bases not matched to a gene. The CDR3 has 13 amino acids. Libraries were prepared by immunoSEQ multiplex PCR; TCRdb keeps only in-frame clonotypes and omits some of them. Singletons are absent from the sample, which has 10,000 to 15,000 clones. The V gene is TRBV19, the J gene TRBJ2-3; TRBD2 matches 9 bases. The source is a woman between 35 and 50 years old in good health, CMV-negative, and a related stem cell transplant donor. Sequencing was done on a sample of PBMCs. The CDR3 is CASRTSGTDTQYF. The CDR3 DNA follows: TGTGCCAGCAGGACTAGCGGCACAGATACGCAGTATTTT. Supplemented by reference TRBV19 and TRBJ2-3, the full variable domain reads DGGITQSPKYLFRKEGQNVTLSCEQNLNHDAMYWYRQDPGQGLRLIYYSQIVNDFQKGDIAEGYSVSREKKESFPLTVTSAQKNPTAFYLCASRTSGTDTQYFGPGTRLTVL.